A single sample is the source of the 9 T cell receptor beta chains below, sequenced in a study of T cells in narcolepsy. Some clones are missing from TCRdb's copy, which holds only in-frame ones; the method was immunoSEQ multiplex PCR. The sample records around 20,000 clones, roughly nine tenths being singletons. The specimen was CD45RA- memory CD4+ T cells from PBMCs. These TCRs come from a human donor with narcolepsy.

The V and J genes are TRBV6-1 and TRBJ1-4, with D maybe TRBD1 (5 bases). CDR3 size: 15 residues. Per germline, CDR1 MNHNS and CDR2 SASEGT. Trimming shortened V by 1 base and J by 8 bases, and 14 bases separated the two germline ends. CDR3 sequence reads: CASSEGVRGGEKLFF. As DNA, the CDR3 is TGTGCCAGCAGTGAAGGTGTCCGGGGCGGGGAAAAACTGTTTTTT.

The V call is TRBV30, the J call TRBJ1-2; D unclear. Trimming pared 0 bases from V and 7 bases from J, leaving 12 bases between. CDR3 length: 13 amino acids. CDR1 is GTSNPN, CDR2 SVGIG, per germline (reference sequence). The CDR3 DNA reads as TGTGCCTGGAGTGTACAACGGGGTTCTGGCTACACCTTC. Translated, it gives CAWSVQRGSGYTF. Looking up the rest from reference TRBV30 and TRBJ1-2 gives the full variable domain: SQTIHQWPATLVQPVGSPLSLECTVEGTSNPNLYWYRQAAGRGLQLLFYSVGIGQISSEVPQNLSASRPQDRQFILSSKKLLLSDSGFYLCAWSVQRGSGYTFGSGTRLTVV.

This chain uses TRBV7-8 with TRBJ2-7; TRBD2 matches 9 bases. Trimming at V came to 5 bases and at J to 4 bases, leaving 6 bases not matched to a gene. The CDR3 spans 14 residues. Germline CDR1 is SGHVS and CDR2 is FQNEAQ. The CDR3 loop is CASSLSGSSYEQYF. CDR3 nucleotide sequence: TGTGCCAGCAGCCTTAGCGGGAGCTCATACGAGCAGTACTTC.

This sequence joins TRBV9 and TRBJ2-5; 9 bases agree with TRBD2. The CDR3 extends over 16 amino acids. Per the germline V gene, CDR1 is SGDLS and CDR2 is YYNGEE. V shed 4 bases, J shed 2 bases, and the junction held 9 bases outside the gene matches. The CDR3 DNA follows: TGTGCCAGCAGCCTCTCTAGCGGGGTGGGTCAAGAGACCCAGTACTTC. It specifies CASSLSSGVGQETQYF. Based on the CDR3 plus reference TRBV9 and TRBJ2-5, the full variable domain is DSGVTQTPKHLITATGQRVTLRCSPRSGDLSVYWYQQSLDQGLQFLIQYYNGEERAKGNILERFSAQQFPDLHSELNLSSLELGDSALYFCASSLSSGVGQETQYFGPGTRLLVL.

This clone was counted a single time. The J gene is TRBJ2-1, the V gene TRBV19, with 14 bases identical to TRBD2. V trimming: 5 bases; J trimming: 9 bases; junction bases outside the gene matches: 9. CDR3 length equals 16 residues. CDR1 is LNHDA, CDR2 SQIVND, per germline (reference sequence). CDR3 sequence (DNA): TGTGCCAGTAGTCCACGACTAGCGGGAGGGCCAAGTGAGCAGTTCTTC. This codes for CASSPRLAGGPSEQFF.

CDR3 bases: TGTGCCAGCAGACTGGTGGACTCCCCTTCCTACAATGAGCAGTTCTTC. It codes for CASRLVDSPSYNEQFF. The V gene is TRBV5-6, the J gene TRBJ2-1, with a tentative D call TRBD2 (5 bases). The CDR3 is 16 residues long. Germline CDR1 and CDR2: SGHDT and YYEEEE. V lost 5 bases and J lost 1, with 16 bases in between.

The chain has TRBV7-2 and TRBJ1-5, with TRBD1 matching 7 bases. J was trimmed by 6 bases and V by 5 bases; bases with no gene match: 4. Germline V gene sequence: CDR1 SGHTA, CDR2 FQGNSA. The CDR3 extends over 13 amino acids. CDR3: CASSIRGGQPQHF. The CDR3 DNA reads TGTGCCAGCAGCATCAGGGGGGGTCAGCCCCAGCATTTT.

V and J are TRBV28 and TRBJ1-2; 7 bases align to TRBD1. With 6 bases clipped from V and 4 bases from J, the junction kept 8 bases outside the gene matches. CDR3 length equals 14 residues. CDR1 and CDR2 from the germline V gene are MDHEN and SYDVKM. CDR3 bases: TGTGCCAGCAGCCCGGGACAGCGTTTCTATGGCTACACCTTC. This codes for CASSPGQRFYGYTF.

This chain links TRBV19 with TRBJ1-3, with D hard to call. The CDR3 contains 14 residues. Looked up from germline, CDR1 is LNHDA and CDR2 is SQIVND (reference sequence). The ends were cut back, 5 bases at V and 0 bases at J, with 8 bases in the middle. The CDR3 region has the DNA TGTGCCAGTAGTCCTAGATCCTCTGGAAACACCATATATTTT. The encoded protein is CASSPRSSGNTIYF.